These 31 T cell receptor beta chains were sequenced from one sample in a study of shared clonotypes between healthy human individuals. This table comes from immunoSEQ multiplex PCR, and its TCRdb copy is limited to in-frame clones, with some not included. The table shows roughly 170,000 clones, with approximately 61% occurring only once. Sequenced: memory CD4+ T cells sorted from blood. Subset indicated: CD45RA-negative fraction. These receptors were collected from a man in his thirties or forties in good health.

The V call is TRBV11-2, the J call TRBJ2-7, with TRBD2 identical over 8 bases. Losses at the gene ends were 7 bases for V and 6 bases for J; bases not matched to a gene: 5. The CDR3 extends over 12 amino acids. Germline V CDR1 and CDR2: SGHAT, FQNNGV. The DNA of the CDR3 is TGTGCCAGCAAGGGACTAGTCCTCGAGCAGTACTTC. Its translation: CASKGLVLEQYF.

The chain couples TRBV2 to TRBJ2-7, with a possible D match to TRBD2 (6 bases). CDR3 length: 14 residues. CDR1 is SNHLY and CDR2 is FYNNEI in the germline V gene. The V and J ends lost 6 bases and 3 bases respectively, with 15 bases between them. CDR3 loop: CASSRGSADYEQYF. The DNA of the CDR3 is TGTGCCAGCAGCCGGGGGAGCGCGGACTACGAGCAGTACTTC.

The chain recombines TRBV5-4 with TRBJ2-1; D is tentatively TRBD1 or TRBD2 (5 bases each). The CDR3 spans 16 residues. In germline, CDR1 is SGHNT, CDR2 YYREEE (reference sequence). V lost 0 bases to trimming and J lost 7 bases, with 17 bases between them. The DNA of the CDR3 is TGTGCCAGCAGCTTGGGGTCGTCTTCCGGGGCGAATGAGCAGTTCTTC. It encodes CASSLGSSSGANEQFF.

V and J are TRBV7-9 and TRBJ2-2; TRBD1 matches 8 bases. This CDR3 region has 15 residues. Germline CDR1 is SEHNR and CDR2 is FQNEAQ (reference sequence). Trimming at V came to 5 bases and at J to 4 bases, leaving 6 bases not matched to a gene. For the CDR3, the DNA is TGTGCCAGCAGCGCCAGGGGGCTCGGCACCGGGGAGCTGTTTTTT. It translates to CASSARGLGTGELFF. Complete variable domain (other parts from reference TRBV7-9 and TRBJ2-2): DTGVSQNPRHKITKRGQNVTFRCDPISEHNRLYWYRQTLGQGPEFLTYFQNEAQLEKSRLLSDRFSAERPKGSFSTLEIQRTEQGDSAMYLCASSARGLGTGELFFGEGSRLTVL.

This sequence joins TRBV28 and TRBJ1-4; 8 bases fit TRBD1. The length of the CDR3 is 15 residues. Germline trimming cut 4 bases from V and 7 bases from J; bases unmatched to any gene: 8. Germline lookup yields CDR1 MDHEN and CDR2 SYDVKM. CDR3 sequence reads: CASSSPGTGVEKLFF. In DNA, the CDR3 is TGTGCCAGCAGTTCGCCCGGGACAGGCGTTGAAAAACTGTTTTTT.

The rearrangement links TRBV30 to TRBJ1-3; D remains unclear. This CDR3 is 14 amino acids long. Trimming stripped 6 bases from V and 0 bases from J, with 12 bases between. Germline V gene data show CDR1 as GTSNPN and CDR2 as SVGIG (reference sequence). In DNA form, the CDR3 reads TGTGCCTGCCGGGTCTCCCTCTCTGGAAACACCATATATTTT. Its translation: CACRVSLSGNTIYF.

The rearrangement uses TRBV2 and TRBJ2-5; D unclear. CDR1 and CDR2 from the germline V gene are SNHLY and FYNNEI. The CDR3 is made up of 13 amino acids. The germline V and J ends were trimmed by 6 bases and 5 bases, with 13 bases remaining between them. The CDR3 sequence: CASSVIGRETQYF. The CDR3 DNA is TGTGCCAGCAGCGTGATCGGAAGGGAGACCCAGTACTTC.

The chain joins TRBV27 to TRBJ2-7; TRBD2 is a possible D gene (6 bases). The V and J ends lost 8 bases and 3 bases respectively, with 17 bases between them. This CDR3 spans 14 amino acids. The germline CDR1 and CDR2 sequences are MNHEY and SMNVEV (reference sequence). The CDR3 DNA reads TGTGCCAGCGGGTCTCCGGGAGTAAGCTACGAGCAGTACTTC. This codes for CASGSPGVSYEQYF.

Points on this clone: At one end the junction does not follow the germline gene, possibly because of a read error. The chain links TRBV11-2 to TRBJ2-5; perhaps TRBD1 as D (5 bases). This CDR3 has 16 residues. The germline V gene has CDR1 SGHAT and CDR2 FQNNGV. This chain's CDR3 is CASSLDRDRDQETQYF. The CDR3, as DNA: TGTGCCAGCAGCCTAGATCGTGACAGAGATCAAGAGACCCAGTACTTC.

The table lists this clone with a few counts. The chain joins TRBV5-4 to TRBJ2-7, with 12 positions matching TRBD2. Trimming cost V 4 bases and J 2 bases; bases outside gene matches: 1. Germline V gene data show CDR1 as SGHNT and CDR2 as YYREEE (reference sequence). The CDR3 covers 14 residues. As DNA, the CDR3 is TGTGCCAGCAGCCGACTAGCGGGAGCCTACGAGCAGTACTTC. It encodes CASSRLAGAYEQYF.

This rearrangement joins TRBV27 to TRBJ1-2, with TRBD1 matching 7 bases. V shed 2 bases, J shed 3 bases, and the junction held 6 bases outside the gene matches. Per germline, CDR1 MNHEY and CDR2 SMNVEV (reference sequence). CDR3 size: 15 residues. Here the CDR3 reads CASSLKGTADYGYTF. CDR3 in DNA: TGTGCCAGCAGTTTAAAAGGGACAGCTGACTATGGCTACACCTTC.

The chain has TRBV4-2 and TRBJ2-6, with a weak D call TRBD2 (5 bases). The length of the CDR3 is 21 residues. V was pared by 1 base and J by 0 bases, with 22 bases between. The germline CDR1 and CDR2 sequences are LGHNA and YNFKEQ. The CDR3 loop reads CASSQGAGGPLAFSGANVLTF. Here the CDR3 DNA reads TGTGCCAGCAGCCAAGGAGCCGGCGGGCCCCTTGCATTCTCTGGGGCCAACGTCCTGACTTTC.

The rearrangement links TRBV19 to TRBJ1-2, with TRBD1 matching 7 bases. V shed 7 bases and J 2 bases; nucleotides not matched to a gene: 4. The CDR3 is 13 amino acids. CDR1 is LNHDA and CDR2 is SQIVND in the germline V gene (reference sequence). The CDR3 loop is CASNPGQNYGYTF. The CDR3 coding sequence is TGTGCCAGTAACCCGGGACAGAACTATGGCTACACCTTC.

The chain joins TRBV28 to TRBJ2-1; D possibly corresponds to TRBD1 (6 bases). V lost 8 bases to trimming and J lost 4 bases, with 15 bases between them. Germline lookup yields CDR1 MDHEN and CDR2 SYDVKM. This CDR3 is built from 14 residues. CDR3 region: CASGSPGQYNEQFF. The CDR3 DNA is TGTGCCAGCGGTAGCCCGGGACAATACAATGAGCAGTTCTTC.

This clone was counted only a few times. The V and J genes are TRBV2 and TRBJ2-7, with a weak D call TRBD1 (6 bases). V was cut by 4 bases and J by 7 bases, with 14 bases left in between. CDR1 is SNHLY, CDR2 FYNNEI, per germline. The CDR3 is 13 residues long. The CDR3 loop is CASSGLQGGEQYF. Written as DNA, the CDR3 is TGTGCCAGCAGTGGGTTACAGGGCGGGGAGCAGTACTTC.

This chain connects TRBV5-1 to TRBJ2-7; 7 nucleotides align to TRBD1. This CDR3 is built from 14 residues. Trimming at V came to 2 bases and at J to 6 bases, leaving 8 bases not matched to a gene. CDR1 is SGHRS, CDR2 YFSETQ, per germline. CDR3 amino acids: CASSLSGQEAEQYF. The CDR3, as DNA: TGCGCCAGCAGCTTATCTGGACAGGAGGCCGAGCAGTACTTC.

This chain joins TRBV6-5 and TRBJ1-1; D gene unclear. Trimming shortened V by 7 bases and J by 1 base, and 7 bases separated the two germline ends. Germline assignment: CDR1 MNHEY and CDR2 SVGAGI. This CDR3 spans 12 amino acids. CDR3 sequence: CASKTANTEAFF. As DNA, the CDR3 is TGTGCCAGCAAGACGGCGAACACTGAAGCTTTCTTT.

V and J are TRBV7-2 and TRBJ2-7; D is undetermined. Between the trimmed V and J ends, which lost 5 bases and 2 bases, there was a span of 7 bases. CDR1 is SGHTA, CDR2 FQGNSA, per germline. The CDR3 spans 12 residues. In DNA form, the CDR3 reads TGTGCCAGCAGCAAACACCCCTACGAGCAGTACTTC. It codes for CASSKHPYEQYF.

This rearrangement joins TRBV29-1 to TRBJ2-1; D remains unclear. Germline CDR1 is SQVTM and CDR2 is ANQGSEA. The germline V and J ends were trimmed by 6 bases and 6 bases, with 15 bases remaining between them. This CDR3 comprises 13 residues. The CDR3 protein is CSVGPTPGNEQFF. CDR3 bases: TGCAGCGTAGGACCCACACCAGGCAATGAGCAGTTCTTC.

The chain recombines TRBV5-1 with TRBJ2-5, with TRBD2 matching 14 bases. Germline CDR1 SGHRS, CDR2 YFSETQ. Trimming removed 3 bases from V and 2 bases from J; junction bases left unmatched: 12. This CDR3 is built from 19 residues. This CDR3 reads CASSSNGLAGGTGQETQYF. CDR3 coding DNA: TGCGCCAGCAGCTCCAACGGACTAGCGGGAGGTACGGGTCAAGAGACCCAGTACTTC.

V and J are TRBV4-2 and TRBJ2-7; D is unresolved. V was trimmed by 1 base and J by 1 base, leaving 8 bases between them. This CDR3 comprises 14 residues. Per the germline V gene, CDR1 is LGHNA and CDR2 is YNFKEQ. The CDR3 sequence is CASSQAGLSYEQYF. The CDR3 nucleotides read TGTGCCAGCAGCCAAGCCGGGTTATCCTACGAGCAGTACTTC.

This chain uses TRBV11-2 with TRBJ2-3, with 11 bases lining up with TRBD2. CDR1 is SGHAT, CDR2 FQNNGV, per germline. The CDR3 runs to 18 residues. The J segment lost 1 base and the V segment lost 5 bases, leaving 11 bases of the junction unmatched. CDR3: CASSTKALLAGGTDTQYF. Here the CDR3 DNA reads TGTGCCAGCAGCACAAAAGCGCTACTAGCGGGAGGCACAGATACGCAGTATTTT.

This chain links TRBV7-8 with TRBJ2-5, with D possibly matching TRBD1 (5 bases). The CDR3 consists of 10 residues. The ends were cut back, 8 bases at V and 13 bases at J, with 14 bases in the middle. Germline lookup yields CDR1 SGHVS and CDR2 FQNEAQ. The CDR3 sequence: CASGQLSWYF. CDR3 DNA sequence: TGTGCCAGCGGACAATTAAGTTGGTACTTC.

CDR3 loop: CASSVGGRGGSSGNTIYF. The CDR3 region has the DNA TGTGCCAGCAGCGTAGGGGGCAGGGGAGGGTCCTCTGGAAACACCATATATTTT. The V call is TRBV9, the J call TRBJ1-3, with D possibly matching TRBD1 (6 bases). Trimming stripped 0 bases from V and 0 bases from J, with 16 bases between. CDR1 and CDR2 from the germline V gene are SGDLS and YYNGEE. The length of the CDR3 is 18 residues.

This clone was counted a few times. V and J are TRBV28 and TRBJ2-1; no definite D call. In germline, CDR1 is MDHEN, CDR2 SYDVKM. Trimming left V 3 bases short and J 10 bases short, with 13 bases between. CDR3 length equals 13 residues. This CDR3 reads CASSLPPPGEQFF. The CDR3 DNA follows: TGTGCCAGCAGTTTGCCACCCCCCGGGGAGCAGTTCTTC.

A few counts support this clone. The chain is built from TRBV27 and TRBJ2-7; 8 bases are shared with TRBD2. The junction had 8 bases not matched to a gene; V was cut back by 1 base and J by 3 bases. From germline, CDR1 is MNHEY and CDR2 SMNVEV (reference sequence). The CDR3 is 16 residues long. CDR3: CASSLWVGTRRYEQYF. The CDR3 DNA sequence: TGTGCCAGCAGTTTATGGGTCGGGACTAGACGCTACGAGCAGTACTTC.

The chain recombines TRBV29-1 with TRBJ1-3; no firm D call. Germline lookup yields CDR1 SQVTM and CDR2 ANQGSEA. Trimming took off 5 bases at V and 1 base at J, with 9 bases between the two ends. This CDR3 has 13 residues. DNA for the CDR3: TGCAGCGTTTCCGGAAAGTCTGGAAACACCATATATTTT. As protein: CSVSGKSGNTIYF.

This chain uses TRBV5-1 with TRBJ2-7; 8 nucleotides align to TRBD2. V was clipped by 4 bases and J by 3 bases; unmatched bases: 9. Germline values: CDR1 SGHRS, CDR2 YFSETQ. The CDR3 totals 15 residues. For the CDR3, the DNA is TGCGCCAGCAGCCCTAGCAAGGCGGGGGGCTACGAGCAGTACTTC. Its translation: CASSPSKAGGYEQYF.

This clone showed up just once. The V call is TRBV5-1, the J call TRBJ2-1, with 8 bases fitting TRBD2. The CDR3 is 15 amino acids. Looked up from germline, CDR1 is SGHRS and CDR2 is YFSETQ. Germline trimming cut 4 bases from V and 8 bases from J; bases unmatched to any gene: 11. The CDR3 protein is CASSRTSGGLYEQFF. The CDR3 DNA reads as TGCGCCAGCAGCCGCACTAGCGGAGGGTTGTATGAGCAGTTCTTC. Full variable domain (rest looked up from reference TRBV5-1 and TRBJ2-1): KAGVTQTPRYLIKTRGQQVTLSCSPISGHRSVSWYQQTPGQGLQFLFEYFSETQRNKGNFPGRFSGRQFSNSRSEMNVSTLELGDSALYLCASSRTSGGLYEQFFGPGTRLTVL.

The DNA for the CDR3 is TGCGCCAGCAGTCAACTAGGGACAATGTATGAGACCCAGTACTTC. Translating gives CASSQLGTMYETQYF. This chain connects TRBV23-1 to TRBJ2-5, with a possible D match to TRBD1 (6 bases). TRBV23-1 falls under the ORF class, with uncertain function. The CDR3 loop spans 15 amino acids. Trimming cost V 2 bases and J 5 bases, with 15 bases left between them.

This chain connects TRBV5-6 to TRBJ1-5, with D possibly being TRBD1 (5 bases). The CDR3 extends over 15 amino acids. V lost 4 bases to trimming and J lost 4 bases, with 15 bases between them. Germline V gene data show CDR1 as SGHDT and CDR2 as YYEEEE. The CDR3, as DNA: TGTGCCAGCAGCCGCGACGGGACTGGGAATCAGCCCCAGCATTTT. Residues: CASSRDGTGNQPQHF.